The clone carrying this T cell receptor beta chain was seen a handful of times. What it binds is not known. This CDR3 has 14 residues. V lost 4 bases to trimming and J lost 3 bases, with 10 bases between them. CDR1 and CDR2 from the germline V gene are SGHTA and FQGNSA. Unique molecular identifiers tagged the TCR beta cDNA libraries. TCRdb re-derived calls from the PCR reads in MiXCR, one entry per CDR3 protein. The data hold approximately 730,000 distinct CDR3 sequences, with 35% to 55% observed a single time. This entry belongs to a study of post-analysis software for immune sequencing data. Study-wide results and limits: Those with multiple sclerosis, the patient group, showed significantly lower normalized Chao1 diversity than controls. Patients used five TRBV segments, including TRBV5-6, TRBV5-1 and TRBV20-1, more often than controls.

The clonotype originates from a girl between 5 and 17 years old with multiple sclerosis. The sample taken for sequencing was blood. This sequence joins TRBV7-2 and TRBJ2-4; D may be TRBD2 (5 bases). CDR3 nucleotides: TGTGCCAGCAGCTCTGACTACGGCAAAAACATTCAGTACTTC. It specifies CASSSDYGKNIQYF.